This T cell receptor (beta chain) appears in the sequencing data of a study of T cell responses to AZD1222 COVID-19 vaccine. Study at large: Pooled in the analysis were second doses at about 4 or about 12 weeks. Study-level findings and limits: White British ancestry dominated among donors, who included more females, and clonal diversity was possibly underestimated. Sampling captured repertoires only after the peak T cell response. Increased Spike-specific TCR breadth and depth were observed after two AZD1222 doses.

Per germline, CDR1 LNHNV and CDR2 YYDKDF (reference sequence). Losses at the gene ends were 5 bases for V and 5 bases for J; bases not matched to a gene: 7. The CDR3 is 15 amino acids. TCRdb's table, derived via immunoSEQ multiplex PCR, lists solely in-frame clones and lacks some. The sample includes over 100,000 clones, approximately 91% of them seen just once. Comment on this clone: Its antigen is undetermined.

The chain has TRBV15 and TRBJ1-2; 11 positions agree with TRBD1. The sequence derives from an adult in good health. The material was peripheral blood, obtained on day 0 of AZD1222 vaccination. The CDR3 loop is CATSSRDRGSYGYTF. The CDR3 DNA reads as TGTGCCACCAGCTCCCGGGACAGGGGGTCTTATGGCTACACCTTC.